This entry describes one TCR beta chain. Germline-derived CDR1 and CDR2 are MNHNS and SASEGT. The CDR3 runs 13 residues. Trimming removed 10 bases at V and 2 bases at J, with 15 bases between. It was CD45RO-negative cells, positively selected for CCR7, that made up naive CD8 cells, with terminally differentiated effector memory CD45RA+ cells excluded. Assay: immunoSEQ multiplex PCR; the TCRdb copy retains only in-frame clones and omits some. The sample lists some 2.1 million clones; about 95% were seen once. The data stem from a study of shared clonotypes between healthy human individuals. The sample comprised naive CD8+ T cells sorted from blood. V usage is TRBV6-1 and J usage is TRBJ2-7; a possible D gene is TRBD1 (6 bases). The sequence was obtained from a man younger than 35 in good health. The CDR3 region is CATRPPGAYEQYF. CDR3 DNA: TGTGCCACCCGTCCCCCAGGGGCCTACGAGCAGTACTTC.